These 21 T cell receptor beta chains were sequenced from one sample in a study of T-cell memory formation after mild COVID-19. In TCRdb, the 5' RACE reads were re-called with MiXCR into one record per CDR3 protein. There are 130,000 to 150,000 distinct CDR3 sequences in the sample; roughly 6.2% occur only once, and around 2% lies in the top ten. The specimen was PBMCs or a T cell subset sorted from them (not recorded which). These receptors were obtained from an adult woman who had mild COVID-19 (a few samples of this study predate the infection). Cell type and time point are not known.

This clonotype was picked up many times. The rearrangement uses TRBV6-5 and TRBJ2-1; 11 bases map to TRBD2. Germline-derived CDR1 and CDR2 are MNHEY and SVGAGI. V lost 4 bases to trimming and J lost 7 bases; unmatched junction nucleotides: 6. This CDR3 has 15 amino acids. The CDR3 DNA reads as TGTGCCAGCAGTTCCCTAGCGGGGGGCAGGAATGAGCAGTTCTTC. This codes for CASSSLAGGRNEQFF.

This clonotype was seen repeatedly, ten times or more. The CDR3 region has the DNA TGTGCCATCAGTGAGTCGGGGCAGGGGAGAGAGACCCAGTACTTC. Protein: CAISESGQGRETQYF. The chain carries TRBV10-3 and TRBJ2-5; tentative D call: TRBD1 (6 bases). With 0 bases removed from V and 4 bases from J, the gap between germline ends came to 12 bases. The CDR3 is 15 amino acids. The germline V gene encodes CDR1 ENHRY and CDR2 SYGVKD.

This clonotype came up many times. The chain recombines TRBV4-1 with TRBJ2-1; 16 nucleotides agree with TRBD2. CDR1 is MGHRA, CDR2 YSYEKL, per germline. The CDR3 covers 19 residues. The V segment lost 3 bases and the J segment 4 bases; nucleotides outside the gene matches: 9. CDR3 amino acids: CASSHPGLAGGPDYNEQFF. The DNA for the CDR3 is TGCGCCAGCAGCCACCCGGGACTAGCGGGGGGGCCGGATTACAATGAGCAGTTCTTC.

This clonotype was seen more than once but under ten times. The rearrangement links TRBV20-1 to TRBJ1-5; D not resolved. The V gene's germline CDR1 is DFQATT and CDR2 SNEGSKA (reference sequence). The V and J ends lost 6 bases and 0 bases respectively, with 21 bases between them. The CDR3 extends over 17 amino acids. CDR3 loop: CSASRDFSGGSNQPQHF. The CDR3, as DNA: TGCAGTGCGAGCCGAGACTTCTCAGGTGGTAGCAATCAGCCCCAGCATTTT.

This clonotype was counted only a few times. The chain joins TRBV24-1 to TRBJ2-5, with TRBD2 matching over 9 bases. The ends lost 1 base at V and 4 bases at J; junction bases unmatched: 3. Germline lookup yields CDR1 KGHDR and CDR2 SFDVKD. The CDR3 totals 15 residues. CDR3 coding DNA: TGTGCCACCAGTGATTTTACAGCGGGAGGAGAGACCCAGTACTTC. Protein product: CATSDFTAGGETQYF.

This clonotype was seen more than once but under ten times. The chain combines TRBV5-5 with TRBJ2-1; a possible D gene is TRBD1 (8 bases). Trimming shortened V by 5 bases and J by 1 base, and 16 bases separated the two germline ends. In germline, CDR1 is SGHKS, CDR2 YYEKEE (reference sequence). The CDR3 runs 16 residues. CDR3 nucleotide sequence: TGTGCCAGCAGTTATATACAGGGGGGGTCCTACAATGAGCAGTTCTTC. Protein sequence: CASSYIQGGSYNEQFF.

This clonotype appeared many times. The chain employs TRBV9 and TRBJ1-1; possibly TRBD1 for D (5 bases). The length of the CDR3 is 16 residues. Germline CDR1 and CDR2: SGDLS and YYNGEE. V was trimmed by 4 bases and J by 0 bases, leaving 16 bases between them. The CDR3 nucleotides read TGTGCCAGCAGCCCTTCCGCCGGGGGAGTGAACACTGAAGCTTTCTTT. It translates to CASSPSAGGVNTEAFF.

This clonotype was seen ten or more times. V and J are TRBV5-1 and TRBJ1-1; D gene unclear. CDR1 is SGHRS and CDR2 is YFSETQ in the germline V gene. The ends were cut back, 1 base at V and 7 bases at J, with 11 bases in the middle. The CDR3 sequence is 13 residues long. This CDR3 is CASSLSDKHEAFF. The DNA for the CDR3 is TGCGCCAGCAGCTTGAGTGACAAGCATGAAGCTTTCTTT. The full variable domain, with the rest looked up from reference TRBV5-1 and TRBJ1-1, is KAGVTQTPRYLIKTRGQQVTLSCSPISGHRSVSWYQQTPGQGLQFLFEYFSETQRNKGNFPGRFSGRQFSNSRSEMNVSTLELGDSALYLCASSLSDKHEAFFGQGTRLTVV.

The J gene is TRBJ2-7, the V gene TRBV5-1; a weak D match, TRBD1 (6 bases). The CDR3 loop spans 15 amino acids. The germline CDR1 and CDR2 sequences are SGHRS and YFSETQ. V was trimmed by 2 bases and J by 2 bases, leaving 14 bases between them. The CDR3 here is CASSFKLDSTYEQYF. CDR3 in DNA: TGCGCCAGCAGCTTCAAACTGGACAGTACCTACGAGCAGTACTTC.

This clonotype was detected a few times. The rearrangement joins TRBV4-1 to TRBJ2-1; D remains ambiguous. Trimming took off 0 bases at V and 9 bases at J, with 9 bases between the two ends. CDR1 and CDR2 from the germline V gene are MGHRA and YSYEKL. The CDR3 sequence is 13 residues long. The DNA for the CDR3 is TGCGCCAGCAGCCAAGAAGATTTGGCTGAGCAGTTCTTC. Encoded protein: CASSQEDLAEQFF.

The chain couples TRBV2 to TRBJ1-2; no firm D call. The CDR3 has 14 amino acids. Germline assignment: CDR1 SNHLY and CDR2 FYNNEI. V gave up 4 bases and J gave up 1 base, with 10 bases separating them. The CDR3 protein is CASSASSRNYGYTF. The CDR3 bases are TGTGCCAGCAGTGCCAGTTCCCGTAACTATGGCTACACCTTC. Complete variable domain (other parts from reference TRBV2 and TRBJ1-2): EPEVTQTPSHQVTQMGQEVILRCVPISNHLYFYWYRQILGQKVEFLVSFYNNEISEKSEIFDDQFSVERPDGSNFTLKIRSTKLEDSAMYFCASSASSRNYGYTFGSGTRLTVV.

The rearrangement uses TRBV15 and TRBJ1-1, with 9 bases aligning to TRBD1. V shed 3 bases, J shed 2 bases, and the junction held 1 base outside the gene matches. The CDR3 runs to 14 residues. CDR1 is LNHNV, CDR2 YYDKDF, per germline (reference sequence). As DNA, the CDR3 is TGTGCCACCAGCAGGGACAGGGGTAACACTGAAGCTTTCTTT. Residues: CATSRDRGNTEAFF.

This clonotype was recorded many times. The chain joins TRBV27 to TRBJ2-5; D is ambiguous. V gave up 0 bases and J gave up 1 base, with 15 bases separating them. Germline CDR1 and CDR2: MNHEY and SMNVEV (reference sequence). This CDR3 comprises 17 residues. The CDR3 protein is CASSLSWAQGFQETQYF. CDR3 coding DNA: TGTGCCAGCAGTTTATCGTGGGCCCAAGGGTTCCAAGAGACCCAGTACTTC.

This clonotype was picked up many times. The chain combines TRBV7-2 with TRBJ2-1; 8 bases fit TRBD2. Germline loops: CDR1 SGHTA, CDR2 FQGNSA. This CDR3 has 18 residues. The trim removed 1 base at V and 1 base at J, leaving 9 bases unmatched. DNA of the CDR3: TGTGCCAGCAGCTTAGGGCCCCGGGGGGGCCAATCCTACAATGAGCAGTTCTTC. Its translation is CASSLGPRGGQSYNEQFF.

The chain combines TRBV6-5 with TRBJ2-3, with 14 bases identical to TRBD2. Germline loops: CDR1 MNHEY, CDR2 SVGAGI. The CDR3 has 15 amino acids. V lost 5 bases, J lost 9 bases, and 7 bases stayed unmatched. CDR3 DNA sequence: TGTGCCAGCAGTGACCCAGGGACTAGCGGGAGAACGCAGTATTTT. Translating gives CASSDPGTSGRTQYF.

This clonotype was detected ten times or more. DNA for the CDR3: TGTGCCAGCAGCTTAGTCGGTGGAGGACAAAACATTCAGTACTTC. As protein: CASSLVGGGQNIQYF. V and J are TRBV7-2 and TRBJ2-4; possibly TRBD2 for D (5 bases). The CDR3 sequence is 15 residues long. V lost 1 base and J lost 5, with 12 bases in between. Germline assignment: CDR1 SGHTA and CDR2 FQGNSA.

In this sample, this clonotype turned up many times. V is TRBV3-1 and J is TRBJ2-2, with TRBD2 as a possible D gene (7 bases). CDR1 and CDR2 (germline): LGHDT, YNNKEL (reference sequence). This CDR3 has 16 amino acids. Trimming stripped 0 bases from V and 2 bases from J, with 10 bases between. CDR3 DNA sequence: TGTGCCAGCAGCCAAGACCGGGGGGCTAACACCGGGGAGCTGTTTTTT. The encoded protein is CASSQDRGANTGELFF.

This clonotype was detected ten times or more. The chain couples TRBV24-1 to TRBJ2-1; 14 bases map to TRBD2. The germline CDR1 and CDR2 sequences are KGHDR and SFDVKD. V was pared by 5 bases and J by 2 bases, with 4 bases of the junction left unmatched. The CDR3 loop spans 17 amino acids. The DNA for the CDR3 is TGTGCCACCAGTGGAAAGGGACTAGCGGGGGCCTACAATGAGCAGTTCTTC. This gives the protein CATSGKGLAGAYNEQFF.

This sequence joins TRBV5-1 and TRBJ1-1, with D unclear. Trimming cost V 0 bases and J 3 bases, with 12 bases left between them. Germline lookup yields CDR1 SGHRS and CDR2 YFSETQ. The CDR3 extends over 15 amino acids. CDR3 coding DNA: TGCGCCAGCAGCTTGGGGCAGGCTGACGACACTGAAGCTTTCTTT. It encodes CASSLGQADDTEAFF.

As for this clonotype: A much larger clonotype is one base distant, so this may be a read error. For the CDR3, the DNA is TGCGCCAGCAGCCCGCGGAGGACGACGGCCTACGAGCAGTACTTC. Its translation: CASSPRRTTAYEQYF. The chain links TRBV5-1 to TRBJ2-7; TRBD2 is a possible D gene (5 bases). The CDR3 is made up of 15 amino acids. V dropped 4 bases and J dropped 2 bases, with 16 bases sitting between them. Germline V gene lookup returns CDR1 SGHRS and CDR2 YFSETQ.

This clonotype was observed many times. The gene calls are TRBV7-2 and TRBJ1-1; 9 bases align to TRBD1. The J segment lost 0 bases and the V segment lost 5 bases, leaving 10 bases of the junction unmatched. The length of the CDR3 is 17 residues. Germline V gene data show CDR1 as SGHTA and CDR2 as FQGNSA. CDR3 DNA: TGTGCCAGCAGCCGCATAACAGGGGGCGTAATGAACACTGAAGCTTTCTTT. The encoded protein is CASSRITGGVMNTEAFF.